This TCR beta chain emerged from a study of cytomegalovirus exposure and HLA in healthy donors. The wider study: Earlier work reported 95 million to 130 million unique TCR beta sequences from 150 million to 200 million T cells. Among 398 genotyped donors, approximately 80% fell in the Caucasian-associated ancestry cluster. Study results and caveats: V- and J-gene trimming in TCR beta was tied to a missense DCLRE1C variant by an analysis performed later.

PCR used 60 Vbeta primers and 13 Jbeta primers. Using immunoSEQ multiplex PCR, the repertoire was profiled, and TCRdb retains in-frame clones only, with some absent. The data show about 160,000 clones, around three quarters seen once. The table lists this clone with a few counts. Its specificity is not known. V gave up 3 bases and J gave up 7 bases, with 13 bases separating them. CDR3 length: 14 amino acids. Germline V gene sequence: CDR1 MDHEN, CDR2 SYDVKM. This TCR was recovered from a man aged 40-50 years in good health and CMV-seropositive. Sequenced: PBMCs. This rearrangement joins TRBV28 to TRBJ1-5; a weak D match, TRBD1 (5 bases). CDR3 DNA: TGTGCCAGCAGTTTCGTAGGGGAGGGCCAGCCCCAGCATTTT. Its protein is CASSFVGEGQPQHF.